Listed here are 10 T cell receptor beta chains from one sample, sequenced in a study of T-cell reconstitution after alpha-beta-depleted transplantation in children. Unique molecular identifiers were built into the TCRbeta library. TCRdb recomputed calls from the PCR reads with MiXCR, one row per CDR3 protein. The sample yields about 610,000 distinct CDR3 sequences, roughly a tenth seen once. The material sequenced was PBMCs from the stem cell graft donor, taken from the stem cell graft. These receptors all come from a human donor who donated a stem cell graft to a child with acute myeloid leukemia.

The chain combines TRBV28 with TRBJ2-7, with D unclear. Germline CDR1 reads MDHEN; CDR2 reads SYDVKM. This CDR3 comprises 12 residues. The germline V and J ends were trimmed by 10 bases and 3 bases, with 13 bases remaining between them. In DNA form, the CDR3 reads TGTGCCACCAGCCCCACTCTCTACGAGCAGTACTTC. Translated: CATSPTLYEQYF.

In this sample, this clonotype turned up a few times. The chain joins TRBV24-1 to TRBJ2-3; the D is unclear. Germline V gene data show CDR1 as KGHDR and CDR2 as SFDVKD. Trimming shortened V by 4 bases and J by 8 bases, and 12 bases separated the two germline ends. This CDR3 is 13 amino acids long. CDR3 DNA sequence: TGTGCCACCAGTGACCTCCCGGGCGGTACGCAGTATTTT. Translated, it gives CATSDLPGGTQYF.

This clonotype was seen a handful of times. The rearrangement links TRBV5-6 to TRBJ2-2; possibly TRBD1 for D (6 bases). The CDR3 extends over 15 amino acids. V was shortened by 4 bases and J by 1 base, with 11 bases between the two germline ends. Germline V CDR1 and CDR2: SGHDT, YYEEEE. CDR3 residues: CASSLRQENTGELFF. DNA for the CDR3: TGTGCCAGCAGCCTTCGACAGGAGAACACCGGGGAGCTGTTTTTT.

To note about this clonotype: A clone one base away is much larger, so this may be a read error. It is likely a read error, because the conserved phenylalanine at the end of the CDR3 is missing. No DNA is shown, since the ends of the CDR3 on it are uncertain; the CDR3 is the one TCRdb lists. V is TRBV10-3 and J is TRBJ2-3; the table's D call TRBD1 went unverified against the DNA. Germline V gene data show CDR1 as ENHRY and CDR2 as SYGVKD. The CDR3 is made up of 13 amino acids, end residues included. Here the CDR3 reads CAISKPTSPLRDL.

The CDR3 here is CASSTADRAGNQPQHF. The CDR3, as DNA: TGTGCCAGCAGCACAGCGGACAGGGCGGGCAATCAGCCCCAGCATTTT. The chain has TRBV7-9 and TRBJ1-5, with TRBD1 matching 8 bases. Trimming removed 5 bases from V and 2 bases from J; junction bases left unmatched: 8. The V gene's germline CDR1 is SEHNR and CDR2 FQNEAQ (reference sequence). The CDR3 is made up of 16 amino acids.

This clonotype was seen repeatedly, ten times or more. The V and J genes are TRBV18 and TRBJ2-7, with 8 bases matching TRBD1. Germline V gives CDR1 KGHSH, CDR2 LQKENI. J gave up 0 bases and V 4 bases, and 5 bases lay outside the gene matches. The CDR3 contains 15 residues. The CDR3 here is CASSRETGASYEQYF. The CDR3 DNA reads as TGTGCCAGCTCACGGGAGACAGGGGCCTCCTACGAGCAGTACTTC.

This clonotype was seen only a few times. The rearrangement joins TRBV11-2 to TRBJ2-4, with D maybe TRBD2 (7 bases). This CDR3 contains 14 residues. Germline CDR1 and CDR2: SGHAT and FQNNGV. Trimming stripped 5 bases from V and 7 bases from J, with 15 bases between. The CDR3 DNA follows: TGTGCCAGCAGCCTAGGGGGGGATTTGAACATTCAGTACTTC. This gives the protein CASSLGGDLNIQYF.

This clonotype appeared a few times. V usage is TRBV6-2 or TRBV6-3 and J usage is TRBJ2-1; D is ambiguous. Germline CDR1 and CDR2: MNHEY and SVGEGT. V was clipped by 4 bases and J by 1 base, with 11 bases between them. The CDR3 contains 15 residues. Here the CDR3 reads CASSSRPVSYNEQFF. The CDR3 DNA follows: TGTGCCAGCAGTTCCCGACCGGTTTCCTACAATGAGCAGTTCTTC.

The chain carries TRBV29-1 and TRBJ1-1; the D is unclear. Trimming left V 2 bases short and J 0 bases short, with 7 bases between. This CDR3 contains 13 residues. Germline CDR1 reads SQVTM; CDR2 reads ANQGSEA. CDR3 nucleotide sequence: TGCAGCGTTGAAAAGGAGGTGAACACTGAAGCTTTCTTT. Its protein is CSVEKEVNTEAFF.

The chain uses TRBV6-1 and TRBJ2-1, with D perhaps assigned TRBD1 or TRBD2 (5 bases each). Germline V gene lookup returns CDR1 MNHNS and CDR2 SASEGT. The length of the CDR3 is 16 residues. V gave up 6 bases and J gave up 3 bases, with 18 bases separating them. CDR3 nucleotide sequence: TGTGCCAGCAGCCGCTGGGGGAGCGGATACTACAATGAGCAGTTCTTC. This gives the protein CASSRWGSGYYNEQFF.